Detailed here is one TCR beta chain. The data were obtained in a study of immune heterogeneity within non-small cell lung tumors. Per germline, CDR1 GTSNPN and CDR2 SVGIG (reference sequence). The V end lost 1 base, the J end lost 7 bases, and 14 bases lay between the germline ends. The CDR3 runs 14 residues. A multiplex PCR containing 32 V primers and 13 J primers was used to amplify TCR beta CDR3. TCRdb re-called the multiplex PCR reads through MiXCR, storing one row per CDR3 protein. Among around 4,100 distinct CDR3 sequences listed, about 22% were seen once. Bulk tumor genomic DNA served as template, at around 600 ng per sample. Taken during surgery, several biopsies per primary tumor were spaced as far apart as possible within the tumor mass. The study cohort was described as untreated, and its members had newly diagnosed non-small cell lung cancer. They went on to have curative surgery.

The sample taken for sequencing was lung tumor tissue. The chain is built from TRBV30 and TRBJ1-5; possibly TRBD1 for D (5 bases). The clonotype comes from a man aged 65-85 years with non-small cell lung cancer. As DNA, the CDR3 is TGTGCCTGGAGTGAAAGGCAGGGTGGACAGCCCCAGCATTTT. The encoded protein is CAWSERQGGQPQHF.